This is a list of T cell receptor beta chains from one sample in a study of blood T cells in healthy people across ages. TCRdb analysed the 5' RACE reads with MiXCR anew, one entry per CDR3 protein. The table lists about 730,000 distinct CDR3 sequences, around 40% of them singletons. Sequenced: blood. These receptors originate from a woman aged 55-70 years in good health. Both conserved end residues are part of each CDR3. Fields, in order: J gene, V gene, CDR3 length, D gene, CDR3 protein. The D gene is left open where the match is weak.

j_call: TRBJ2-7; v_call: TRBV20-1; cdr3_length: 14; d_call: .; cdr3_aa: CSANRQAGVGEQYF
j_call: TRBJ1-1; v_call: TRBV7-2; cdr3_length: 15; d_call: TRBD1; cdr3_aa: CASSLSQGANTEAFF
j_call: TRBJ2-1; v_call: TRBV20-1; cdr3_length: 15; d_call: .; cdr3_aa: CSARDAKSSYNEQFF
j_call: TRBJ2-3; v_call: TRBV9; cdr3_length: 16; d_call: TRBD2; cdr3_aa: CASSGTSGELTDTQYF
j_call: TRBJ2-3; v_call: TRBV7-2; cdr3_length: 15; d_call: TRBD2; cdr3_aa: CASSPYSGSADTQYF
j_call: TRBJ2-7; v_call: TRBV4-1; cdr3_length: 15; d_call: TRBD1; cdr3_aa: CASSQAGTGSYEQYF
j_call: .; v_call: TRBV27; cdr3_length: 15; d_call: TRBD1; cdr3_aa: CASSLGPNRGYEQYF
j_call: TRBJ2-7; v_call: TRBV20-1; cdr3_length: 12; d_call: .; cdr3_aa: CSARFMSYEQYF
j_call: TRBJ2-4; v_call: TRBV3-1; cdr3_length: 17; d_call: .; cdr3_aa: CASRESLPRGTKNIQYF
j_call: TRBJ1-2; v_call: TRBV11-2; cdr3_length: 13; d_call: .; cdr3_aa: CAGSFERNYGYTF
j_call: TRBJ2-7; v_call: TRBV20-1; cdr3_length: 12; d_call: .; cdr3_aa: CSARDLGFEQYF
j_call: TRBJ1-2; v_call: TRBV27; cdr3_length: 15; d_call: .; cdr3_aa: CASSSRLPTDYGYTF
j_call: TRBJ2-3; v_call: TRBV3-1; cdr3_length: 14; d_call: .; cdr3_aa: CASSQDASSDTQYF
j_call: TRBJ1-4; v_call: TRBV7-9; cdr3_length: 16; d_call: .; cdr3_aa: CASSFIVWATNEKLFF
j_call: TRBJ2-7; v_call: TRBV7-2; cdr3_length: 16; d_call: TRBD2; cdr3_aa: CASSVQLAGLSYEQYF
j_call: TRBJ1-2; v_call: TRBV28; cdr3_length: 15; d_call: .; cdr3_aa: CASRVSAALPYGYTF
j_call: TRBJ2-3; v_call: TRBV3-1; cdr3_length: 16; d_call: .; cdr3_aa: CASSQARGGLTDTQYF
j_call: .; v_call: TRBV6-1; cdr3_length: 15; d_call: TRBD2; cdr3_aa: CASSPSWGGWETQYF
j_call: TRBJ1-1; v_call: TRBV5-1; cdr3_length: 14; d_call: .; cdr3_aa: CASSYDAANTEAFF
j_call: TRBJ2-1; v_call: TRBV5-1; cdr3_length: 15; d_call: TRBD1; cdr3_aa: CASSLWGTADNEQFF
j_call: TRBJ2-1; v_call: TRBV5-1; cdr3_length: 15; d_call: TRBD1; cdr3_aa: CASSPAGTGNNEQFF
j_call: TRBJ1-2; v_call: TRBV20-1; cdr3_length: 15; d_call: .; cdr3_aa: CSARRGSRSLYGYTF
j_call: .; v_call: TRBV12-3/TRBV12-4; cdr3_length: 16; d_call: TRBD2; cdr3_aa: CASRSNVAGGGETQYF
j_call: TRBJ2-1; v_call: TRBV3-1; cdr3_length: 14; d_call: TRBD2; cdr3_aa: CTSSLGLAGDEQFF
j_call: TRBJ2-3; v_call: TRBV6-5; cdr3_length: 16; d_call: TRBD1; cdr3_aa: CASSPGQGAGTDTQYF
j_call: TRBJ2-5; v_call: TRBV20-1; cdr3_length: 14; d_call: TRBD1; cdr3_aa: CSARDGTERETQYF
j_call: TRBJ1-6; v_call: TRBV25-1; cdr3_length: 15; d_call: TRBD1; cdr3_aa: CASSPQGRENSPLHF
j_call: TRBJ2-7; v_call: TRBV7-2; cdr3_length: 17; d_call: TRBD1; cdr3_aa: CASSLVGAGTGDYEQYF
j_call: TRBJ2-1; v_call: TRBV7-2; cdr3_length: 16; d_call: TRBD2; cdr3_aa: CASSFLAGIPYNEQFF
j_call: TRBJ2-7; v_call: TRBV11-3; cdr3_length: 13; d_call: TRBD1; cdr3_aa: CASSQGDLYEQYF
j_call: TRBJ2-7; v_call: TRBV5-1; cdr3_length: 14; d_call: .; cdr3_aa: CASSEQGGEYEQYF
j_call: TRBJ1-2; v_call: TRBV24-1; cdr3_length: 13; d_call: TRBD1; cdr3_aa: CATSEGAGSGYTF
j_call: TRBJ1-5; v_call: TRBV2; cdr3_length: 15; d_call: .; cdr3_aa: CASTRREQINQPQHF
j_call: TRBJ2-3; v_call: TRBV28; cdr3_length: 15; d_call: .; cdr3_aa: CASSLASDGTDTQYF
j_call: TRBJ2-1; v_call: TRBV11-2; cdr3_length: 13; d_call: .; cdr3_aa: CASSLTLGNEQFF
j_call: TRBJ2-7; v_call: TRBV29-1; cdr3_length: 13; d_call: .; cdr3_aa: CSVRGLGLREQYF
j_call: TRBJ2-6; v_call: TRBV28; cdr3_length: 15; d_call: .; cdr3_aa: CASRSGAEGANVLTF
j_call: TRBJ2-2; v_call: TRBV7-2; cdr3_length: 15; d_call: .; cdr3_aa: CASSGTSTNTGELFF
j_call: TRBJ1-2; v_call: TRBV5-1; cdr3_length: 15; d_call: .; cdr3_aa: CASSPEGGGPYGYTF
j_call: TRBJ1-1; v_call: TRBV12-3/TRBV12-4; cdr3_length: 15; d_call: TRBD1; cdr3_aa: CASSPSDRGPTEAFF
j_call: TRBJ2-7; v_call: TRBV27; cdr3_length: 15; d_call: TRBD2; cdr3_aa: CASGQTSGATYEQYF
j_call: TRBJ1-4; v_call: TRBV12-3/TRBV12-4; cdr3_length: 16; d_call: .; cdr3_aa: CASSLPDPQGSEKLFF
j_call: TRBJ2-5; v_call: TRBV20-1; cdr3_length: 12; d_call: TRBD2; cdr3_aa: CSAGAGQETQYF
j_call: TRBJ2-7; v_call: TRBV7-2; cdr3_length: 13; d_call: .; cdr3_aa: CASSHGRTTHQYF
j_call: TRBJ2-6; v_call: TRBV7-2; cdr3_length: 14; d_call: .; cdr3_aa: CASSLGPGANVLTF
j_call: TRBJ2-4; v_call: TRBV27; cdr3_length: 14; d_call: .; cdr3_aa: CASRIHSAKNIQYF
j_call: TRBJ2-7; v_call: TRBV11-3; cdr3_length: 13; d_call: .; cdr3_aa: CASSARTGYEQYF
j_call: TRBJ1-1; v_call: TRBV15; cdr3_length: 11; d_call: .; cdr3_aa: CATREGTEAFF
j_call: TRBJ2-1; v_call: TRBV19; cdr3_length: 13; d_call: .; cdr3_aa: CASSRGDVREQFF
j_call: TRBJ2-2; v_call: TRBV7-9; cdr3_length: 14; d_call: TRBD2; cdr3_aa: CAETSGANTGELFF
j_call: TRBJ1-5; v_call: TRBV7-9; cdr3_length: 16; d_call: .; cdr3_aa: CASSSQGMGKNQPQHF
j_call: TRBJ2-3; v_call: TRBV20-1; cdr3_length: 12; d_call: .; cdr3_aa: CSAHPPTDTQYF
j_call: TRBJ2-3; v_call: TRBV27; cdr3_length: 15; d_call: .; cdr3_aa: CASSLLGENTDTQYF
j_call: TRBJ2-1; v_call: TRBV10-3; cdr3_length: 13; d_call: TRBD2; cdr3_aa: CALGRAGGSEQFF